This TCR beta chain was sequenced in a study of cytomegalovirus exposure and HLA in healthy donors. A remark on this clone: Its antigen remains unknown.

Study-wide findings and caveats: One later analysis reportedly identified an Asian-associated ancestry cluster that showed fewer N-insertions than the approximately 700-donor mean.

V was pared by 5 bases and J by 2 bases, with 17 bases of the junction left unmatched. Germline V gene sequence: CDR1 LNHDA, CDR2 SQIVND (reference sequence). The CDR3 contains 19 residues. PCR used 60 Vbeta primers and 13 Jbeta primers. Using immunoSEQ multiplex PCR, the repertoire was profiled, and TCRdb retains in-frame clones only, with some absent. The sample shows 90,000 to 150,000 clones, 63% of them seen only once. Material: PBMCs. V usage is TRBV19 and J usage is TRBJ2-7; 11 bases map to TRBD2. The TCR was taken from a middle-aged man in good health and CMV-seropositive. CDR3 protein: CASSSTTSGSSSNAYEQYF. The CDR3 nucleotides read TGTGCCAGTAGTTCAACTACTAGCGGGAGTTCAAGTAACGCCTACGAGCAGTACTTC.